This T cell receptor (beta chain) is drawn from a study of Graves' ophthalmopathy and Graves' hyperthyroidism. General study findings and limits: A classifier, a 13-signature model, separated ophthalmopathy from stable hyperthyroidism with about 87% sensitivity and approximately 81% specificity. The model's ophthalmopathy progression predictions had about 69% sensitivity and 72.22% specificity. Among thyroid clonotypes expanded above 0.001 frequency, most also appeared in blood.

From RNA, the CDR3 regions of TCR beta chains were amplified and sequenced. The authors performed first-round RT-PCR with HTBI primers and then a second-round multiplex PCR. TCRdb re-analysed the multiplex PCR reads in MiXCR, keeping a single row per CDR3 protein. The sample records around 400,000 distinct CDR3 sequences, around 20% being singletons. This clonotype was observed at least ten times. Its antigen is unidentified. Presentation of ophthalmopathy in the donors involved moderate-to-severe activity, CAS ≥3, NOSPECS ≥4 and a duration under 3 months. Sequenced material: peripheral blood. This receptor was taken from a woman between 18 and 30 years old with Graves' ophthalmopathy.

The chain's CDR3 is CASSLEASGVRQETQYF. The CDR3 bases are TGTGCCAGCAGCTTAGAGGCTAGCGGGGTCCGACAAGAGACCCAGTACTTC. The J gene is TRBJ2-5, the V gene TRBV7-8; 9 positions match TRBD2. From germline, CDR1 is SGHVS and CDR2 FQNEAQ. With 1 base clipped from V and 2 bases from J, the junction kept 8 bases outside the gene matches. The CDR3 runs 17 residues.